This T cell receptor beta chain appears in the sequencing data of a study of T cell changes during pregnancy in multiple sclerosis. TCRdb keeps only in-frame clones here, not all; method: immunoSEQ multiplex PCR. Among over 60,000 clones listed, just under 95% were seen once. V was pared by 8 bases and J by 4 bases, with 16 bases between. Per germline, CDR1 MGHDK and CDR2 SYGVNS. CDR3 length: 14 residues. The source is a female donor with multiple sclerosis, enrolled in a pregnancy study. This chain connects TRBV25-1 to TRBJ2-3, with D possibly TRBD1 on 5 matching bases. Sample: peripheral blood, taken in the first trimester of pregnancy. CDR3 in amino acids: CASRGWGAPDTQYF. The CDR3 DNA follows: TGTGCCAGCCGTGGCTGGGGCGCCCCAGATACGCAGTATTTT.